These 13 T cell receptor beta chains originate from one sample sequenced in a study of immune cell composition in non-small cell lung cancer. Normal lung was sampled as far from the tumour as possible, at least 3 cm. Only in-frame clones appear in the TCRdb table, and some are missing; sequencing was by immunoSEQ multiplex PCR. The profile shows more than 15,000 clones, around 80% of them singletons. The sample was also linked to a second study, of CD4 T cells in lung cancer.

Sequenced: non-adjacent lung tissue. These receptor sequences come from a human donor with non-small cell lung cancer.

The rearrangement joins TRBV7-2 to TRBJ1-2; D is possibly TRBD1 (5 bases). This CDR3 has 14 residues. Trimming pared 1 base from V and 4 bases from J, leaving 10 bases between. Germline assignment: CDR1 SGHTA and CDR2 FQGNSA. CDR3 region: CASSLGQNPYGYTF. CDR3 in DNA: TGTGCCAGCAGCTTAGGACAGAATCCCTATGGCTACACCTTC.

In DNA, the CDR3 is TGTGCCAGCAGGCCCGAGGACAGGAGTTCCTACGAGCAGTACTTC. This encodes CASRPEDRSSYEQYF. V usage is TRBV4-2 and J usage is TRBJ2-7; 7 bases fit TRBD1. V gave up 6 bases and J gave up 1 base; unmatched junction bases: 9. Germline values: CDR1 LGHNA, CDR2 YNFKEQ. The CDR3 sequence is 15 residues long.

V is TRBV7-9 and J is TRBJ2-1, with 8 bases identical to TRBD2. Per germline, CDR1 SEHNR and CDR2 FQNEAQ (reference sequence). CDR3 length: 15 amino acids. The V segment lost 7 bases and the J segment 4 bases; nucleotides outside the gene matches: 9. The CDR3 sequence is CASTPRTSRYNEQFF. The DNA of the CDR3 is TGTGCCAGCACCCCGAGGACTAGCAGGTACAATGAGCAGTTCTTC.

V and J are TRBV27 and TRBJ1-2, with D unclear. The V gene lost 4 bases and the J gene lost 5 bases, with 5 bases spanning the gap. The CDR3 sequence is 11 residues long. Germline CDR1 and CDR2: MNHEY and SMNVEV (reference sequence). CDR3 DNA sequence: TGTGCCAGCAGTTCGGGATATGGCTACACCTTC. It codes for CASSSGYGYTF.

The rearrangement links TRBV18 to TRBJ1-3, with D hard to call. CDR3 length: 16 amino acids. V lost 3 bases, J lost 3 bases, and 15 bases lay in between. The germline V gene has CDR1 KGHSH and CDR2 LQKENI. CDR3 residues: CASSPVKGVLGNTIYF. The CDR3 DNA is TGTGCCAGCTCACCGGTAAAGGGCGTCCTTGGAAACACCATATATTTT.

CDR3 sequence reads: CAGIRGGAGIATQPQHF. The CDR3 DNA reads TGTGCCGGGATACGAGGGGGGGCGGGTATAGCAACTCAGCCCCAGCATTTT. This chain joins TRBV19 and TRBJ1-5; tentatively, D is TRBD1 (6 bases). This CDR3 region has 17 residues. Germline lookup yields CDR1 LNHDA and CDR2 SQIVND (reference sequence). V dropped 11 bases and J dropped 6 bases, with 29 bases sitting between them.

The V call is TRBV18, the J call TRBJ1-1, with a weak D call TRBD1 (5 bases). Germline values: CDR1 KGHSH, CDR2 LQKENI. The CDR3 loop spans 13 amino acids. V dropped 6 bases and J dropped 6 bases, with 14 bases sitting between them. DNA of the CDR3: TGTGCCAGCTCCCCTGTGGGGGTCGCTGAAGCTTTCTTT. Protein sequence: CASSPVGVAEAFF.

The CDR3 DNA follows: TGTGCCAGCAGCTTGGCCGCTGACACGCAGTATTTT. Translated: CASSLAADTQYF. The chain joins TRBV7-8 to TRBJ2-3; D not resolved. Per germline, CDR1 SGHVS and CDR2 FQNEAQ. With 3 bases removed from V and 9 bases from J, the gap between germline ends came to 10 bases. The CDR3 is made up of 12 amino acids. The whole variable domain, filled in from reference TRBV7-8 and TRBJ2-3, reads GAGVSQSPRYKVAKRGQDVALRCDPISGHVSLFWYQQALGQGPEFLTYFQNEAQLDKSGLPSDRFFAERPEGSVSTLKIQRTQQEDSAVYLCASSLAADTQYFGPGTRLTVL.

The V gene is TRBV2, the J gene TRBJ2-7, with D tentatively TRBD2 (5 bases). V lost 6 bases to trimming and J lost 2 bases, with 14 bases between them. The CDR3 is made up of 14 amino acids. Germline V gene sequence: CDR1 SNHLY, CDR2 FYNNEI. CDR3 nucleotides: TGTGCCAGCAGCGATCTCGACGGGACCTACGAGCAGTACTTC. Its protein product is CASSDLDGTYEQYF. Together with reference TRBV2 and TRBJ2-7, the CDR3 gives the full variable domain: EPEVTQTPSHQVTQMGQEVILRCVPISNHLYFYWYRQILGQKVEFLVSFYNNEISEKSEIFDDQFSVERPDGSNFTLKIRSTKLEDSAMYFCASSDLDGTYEQYFGPGTRLTVT.

By proportion, this clone is medium-sized. The chain joins TRBV6-4 to TRBJ2-1, with TRBD1 matching over 8 bases. The CDR3 spans 14 residues. Looked up from germline, CDR1 is MRHNA and CDR2 is SNTAGT. The trim removed 2 bases at V and 9 bases at J, leaving 6 bases unmatched. The CDR3 DNA reads as TGTGCCAGCAGTGACGGGACAGGAATAGGTGAGCAGTTCTTC. It encodes CASSDGTGIGEQFF.

The gene calls are TRBV15 and TRBJ2-1; 9 nucleotides agree with TRBD1. CDR1 LNHNV and CDR2 YYDKDF come from the germline V gene (reference sequence). J lost 3 bases, V lost 2 bases, and 11 bases had no gene match. The CDR3 has 18 residues. In DNA form, the CDR3 reads TGTGCCACCAGCAGAACCCCGAAACAGGGGGCAGGCTACAATGAGCAGTTCTTC. Residues: CATSRTPKQGAGYNEQFF.

The rearrangement uses TRBV18 and TRBJ2-1; D not resolved. V was clipped by 2 bases and J by 4 bases, with 6 bases between them. CDR3 length: 13 amino acids. Germline assignment: CDR1 KGHSH and CDR2 LQKENI. CDR3: CASSPERYNEQFF. CDR3 DNA sequence: TGTGCCAGCTCACCAGAGCGTTACAATGAGCAGTTCTTC.

The genes are TRBV5-1 and TRBJ1-1, with a weak D call TRBD1 (5 bases). Trimming shortened V by 2 bases and J by 5 bases, and 10 bases separated the two germline ends. Germline V gives CDR1 SGHRS, CDR2 YFSETQ. The CDR3 spans 13 residues. Written as DNA, the CDR3 is TGCGCCAGCAGCTTTGGGGGGGAGACTGAAGCTTTCTTT. Its protein is CASSFGGETEAFF. Filled out from reference TRBV5-1 and TRBJ1-1, the complete variable domain reads KAGVTQTPRYLIKTRGQQVTLSCSPISGHRSVSWYQQTPGQGLQFLFEYFSETQRNKGNFPGRFSGRQFSNSRSEMNVSTLELGDSALYLCASSFGGETEAFFGQGTRLTVV.